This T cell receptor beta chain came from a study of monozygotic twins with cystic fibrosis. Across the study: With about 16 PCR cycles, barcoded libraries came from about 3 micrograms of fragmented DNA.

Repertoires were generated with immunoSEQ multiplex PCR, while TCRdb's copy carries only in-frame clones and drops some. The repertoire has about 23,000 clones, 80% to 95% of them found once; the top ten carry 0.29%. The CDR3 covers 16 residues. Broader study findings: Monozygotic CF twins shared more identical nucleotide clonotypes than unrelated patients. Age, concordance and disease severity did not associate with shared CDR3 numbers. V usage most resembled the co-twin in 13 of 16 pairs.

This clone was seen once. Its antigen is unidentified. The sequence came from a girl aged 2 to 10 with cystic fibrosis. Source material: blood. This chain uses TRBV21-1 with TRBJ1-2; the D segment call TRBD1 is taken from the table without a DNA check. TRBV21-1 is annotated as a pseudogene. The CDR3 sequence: CASSIGYPDREYGYTF. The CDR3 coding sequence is TGTGCCAGCAGCATTGGTTACCCGGACAGGGAGTATGGCTACACCTTC.